The clone carrying this T cell receptor (beta chain) was counted once. TCRdb's copy holds only in-frame clones and misses some; the assay was immunoSEQ multiplex PCR. The sample records around 100,000 clones, roughly nine tenths being singletons. The sample comes from a study of blood T cell repertoires in COVID-19. About the study: PBMCs, B-cell-depleted T cells, or T cells were the source of the cDNA or gDNA that made up the material.

The material sequenced was peripheral blood. The TCR sequence derives from a man between 40 and 49 years old with acute or convalescent COVID-19.

This CDR3 reads CASSHGGGEADTQYF. CDR3 bases: TGCGCCAGCAGTCACGGGGGGGGCGAGGCAGATACGCAGTATTTT. The V call is TRBV4-3, the J call TRBJ2-3; TRBD2 aligns across 8 bases. Germline lookup yields CDR1 LGHNA and CDR2 YSLEER. This CDR3 has 15 amino acids. V lost 6 bases, J lost 4 bases, and 9 bases stayed unmatched.